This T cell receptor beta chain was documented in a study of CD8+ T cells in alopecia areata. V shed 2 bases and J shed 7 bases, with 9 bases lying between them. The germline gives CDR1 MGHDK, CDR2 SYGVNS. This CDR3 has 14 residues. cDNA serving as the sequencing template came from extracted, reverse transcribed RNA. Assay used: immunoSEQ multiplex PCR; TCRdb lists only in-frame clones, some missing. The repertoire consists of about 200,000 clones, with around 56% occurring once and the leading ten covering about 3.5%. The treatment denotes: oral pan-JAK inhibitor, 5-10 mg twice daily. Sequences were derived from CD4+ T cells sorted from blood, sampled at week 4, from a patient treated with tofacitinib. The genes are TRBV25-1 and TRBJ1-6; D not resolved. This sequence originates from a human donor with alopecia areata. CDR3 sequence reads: CASSERGWNSPLHF. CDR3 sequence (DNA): TGTGCCAGCAGTGAACGGGGATGGAATTCACCCCTCCACTTT.